Presented here are 3 T cell receptor beta chains from one specimen sequenced in a study of T-cell memory formation after mild COVID-19. TCRdb itself ran the 5' RACE reads through MiXCR, one entry per CDR3 protein. Found here are approximately 260,000 distinct CDR3 sequences, 15% to 20% of them singletons; the top ten hold 20% to 25%. The sample was PBMCs or a T cell subset sorted from them (not recorded which). All receptors come from a man in his late teens or twenties who had mild COVID-19 (a few samples of this study predate the infection). Cell type and time point are not known.

This clonotype was recorded at least ten times. Germline and junction disagree at one end, which may indicate a read error. The rearrangement uses TRBV5-1 and TRBJ2-1; D remains ambiguous. Germline V gene sequence: CDR1 SGHRS, CDR2 YFSETQ. The CDR3 runs 11 residues. The CDR3 here is CASSLDNEQFF. DNA of the CDR3: TGTGCCAGCAGCCTAGACAATGAGCAGTTCTTC.

The CDR3 region has the DNA TGTGCCAGCAGCGTTACCCCGGAGGGCACTGAAGCTTTCTTT. It specifies CASSVTPEGTEAFF. The chain carries TRBV9 and TRBJ1-1, with D uncertain. Trimming took off 2 bases at V and 4 bases at J, with 12 bases between the two ends. Per the germline V gene, CDR1 is SGDLS and CDR2 is YYNGEE. This CDR3 has 14 amino acids. Based on the CDR3 plus reference TRBV9 and TRBJ1-1, the full variable domain is DSGVTQTPKHLITATGQRVTLRCSPRSGDLSVYWYQQSLDQGLQFLIQYYNGEERAKGNILERFSAQQFPDLHSELNLSSLELGDSALYFCASSVTPEGTEAFFGQGTRLTVV.

This clonotype was picked up a small number of times. The V and J genes are TRBV11-3 and TRBJ1-4; D gene ambiguous. Per the germline V gene, CDR1 is SGHNT and CDR2 is YENEEA. Between the trimmed V and J ends, which lost 6 bases and 8 bases, there was a span of 19 bases. This CDR3 is 15 amino acids long. The CDR3 bases are TGTGCCAGCAGGCTTAAGGGCGACTCGGAGGAAAAACTGTTTTTT. This codes for CASRLKGDSEEKLFF.